This is a list of T cell receptor beta chains from one sample in a study of spatial heterogeneity in lung cancer. In TCRdb, the 5' RACE reads were re-called with MiXCR into one record per CDR3 protein. This table has 35,000 to 45,000 distinct CDR3 sequences, around 6.9% appearing once. The source material was PBMCs, sampled at follow-up. Source of these receptors: a male donor with early-stage non-small cell lung cancer. Both conserved end residues are part of each CDR3. A D gene is named only where the DNA matches it firmly. Clone sizes are given selectively: once, few, many, or a class where the clone is expanded.

>NA|TRBV7-9|many|TRBJ2-5
CASSLNSREAETQYF
TGTGCCAGCAGCTTAAACTCCAGGGAGGCAGAGACCCAGTACTTC
>TRBD1|TRBV6-5|NA|TRBJ2-3
CASRRTGLWDTQYF
TGTGCCAGCAGAAGGACAGGGCTCTGGGATACGCAGTATTTT
>TRBD1|TRBV20-1|few|TRBJ1-5
CSADRGPGNQPQHF
TGCAGTGCTGACAGGGGGCCTGGAAATCAGCCCCAGCATTTT
>NA|TRBV7-9|many|TRBJ1-6
CASSEGQINSPLHF
TGTGCCAGCAGTGAAGGGCAGATTAATTCACCCCTCCACTTT
>TRBD2|TRBV11-3|many|TRBJ2-1
CASSLEGWGGEQFF
TGTGCCAGCAGCTTGGAAGGTTGGGGGGGTGAGCAGTTCTTC
>TRBD2|TRBV19|many|TRBJ2-1
CASSPLAGAPSGYNEQFF
TGTGCCAGTAGTCCCTTAGCGGGGGCCCCCTCGGGGTACAATGAGCAGTTCTTC
>TRBD1|TRBV29-1|many|TRBJ2-1
CSVGTGTYNEQFF
TGCAGCGTGGGGACAGGGACGTACAATGAGCAGTTCTTC
>NA|TRBV21-1|many|TRBJ2-2
CASSNWRMSGTGELFF
TGTGCCAGCAGCAATTGGAGGATGAGTGGCACCGGGGAGCTGTTTTTT
>NA|TRBV6-5|many|TRBJ1-1
CASSYSSVGDTEAFF
TGTGCCAGCAGTTACTCTTCGGTAGGGGACACTGAAGCTTTCTTT
>NA|TRBV20-1|many|TRBJ1-2
CSARVTELYGYTF
TGCAGTGCTAGAGTAACGGAACTCTATGGCTACACCTTC
>TRBD1|TRBV3-1|many|TRBJ1-6
CASEGRGSSPLHF
TGTGCCAGCGAAGGCAGGGGGTCTTCACCCCTCCACTTT
>NA|TRBV6-2/TRBV6-3|many|TRBJ1-4
CASSNQGTNEKLFF
TGTGCCAGCAGTAATCAGGGGACTAATGAAAAACTGTTTTTT
>NA|TRBV2|once|TRBJ1-2
CASSQDQSYGYTF
TGTGCCAGCAGCCAGGATCAGAGCTATGGCTACACCTTC
>NA|TRBV14|many|TRBJ1-5
CASSQYGGQPQHF
TGTGCCAGCAGCCAATACGGGGGTCAGCCCCAGCATTTT
>NA|TRBV5-1|many|TRBJ2-5
CASSLDGYQETQYF
TGCGCCAGCAGCTTGGACGGGTACCAAGAGACCCAGTACTTC
>NA|TRBV7-2|many|TRBJ2-7
CASGQETEPYEQYF
TGTGCCAGCGGACAAGAGACGGAACCCTACGAGCAGTACTTC
>TRBD2|TRBV5-6|many|TRBJ2-7
CASSYSSGGYEQYF
TGTGCCAGCAGCTATTCTAGCGGGGGTTACGAGCAGTACTTC
>TRBD1|TRBV20-1|few|TRBJ2-5
CSALDDRGQETQYF
TGCAGTGCTTTAGATGACAGGGGTCAAGAGACCCAGTACTTC
>NA|TRBV2|many|TRBJ2-7
CASSPVNYEQYF
TGTGCCAGCAGTCCGGTGAACTACGAGCAGTACTTC
>NA|TRBV11-2|many|TRBJ2-1
CASSLPGDHRNEQFF
TGTGCCAGCAGCTTACCAGGGGATCATCGAAATGAGCAGTTCTTC
>NA|TRBV4-1|many|TRBJ1-1
CASSPESTYNTEAFF
TGCGCCAGCAGCCCCGAGAGTACCTACAACACTGAAGCTTTCTTT
>NA|TRBV20-1|many|TRBJ2-1
CSAKHPGWVSYNEQFF
TGCAGTGCTAAACATCCAGGGTGGGTCTCCTACAATGAGCAGTTCTTC
>NA|TRBV7-2|many|TRBJ2-7
CASTLGHTGAYEQYF
TGTGCCAGCACCCTTGGACACACCGGGGCCTACGAGCAGTACTTC
>NA|TRBV5-1|NA|TRBJ1-2
CASSLIGTNGYTF
TGCGCCAGCAGCTTAATCGGGACGAATGGCTACACCTTC
>NA|TRBV7-6|many|TRBJ1-1
CASSLWGEAFF
TGTGCCAGCAGCTTATGGGGAGAGGCTTTCTTT
>NA|TRBV30|many|TRBJ2-2
CAWWSRASFGGELFF
TGTGCCTGGTGGAGCAGGGCTAGCTTCGGCGGGGAGCTGTTTTTT
>NA|TRBV6-2/TRBV6-3|many|TRBJ1-2
CASSDGDSKGNYGYTF
TGTGCCAGCAGTGACGGAGACAGCAAGGGGAACTATGGCTACACCTTC
>NA|TRBV7-8|many|TRBJ2-7
CASSLGPGSYEQYF
TGTGCCAGCAGCTTAGGTCCGGGCTCCTACGAGCAGTACTTC
>NA|TRBV9|many|TRBJ2-1
CASSGGISYNEQFF
TGTGCCAGCAGCGGAGGGATCTCCTACAATGAGCAGTTCTTC
>TRBD1|TRBV5-1|many|TRBJ2-3
CASSSGQGGTDTQYF
TGCGCCAGCAGCTCGGGACAGGGCGGTACAGATACGCAGTATTTT
>NA|TRBV5-1|many|TRBJ1-6
CASSSGENSPLHF
TGCGCCAGCAGCTCAGGGGAAAATTCACCCCTCCACTTT
>TRBD1|TRBV18|many|TRBJ2-4
CASSQDRADIQYF
TGTGCCAGCTCTCAGGACAGGGCTGACATTCAGTACTTC
>NA|TRBV7-6|many|TRBJ2-3
CASSLGLGRDTQYF
TGTGCCAGCAGCTTGGGACTCGGCAGGGATACGCAGTATTTT
>TRBD1|TRBV7-6|many|TRBJ2-7
CASSHSGTGGYEQYF
TGTGCCAGCAGCCACAGCGGGACAGGGGGGTACGAGCAGTACTTC
>NA|TRBV12-3/TRBV12-4|NA|TRBJ2-5
CASSPRGGTETQYF
TGTGCCAGCAGTCCACGGGGAGGAACAGAGACCCAGTACTTC
>TRBD1|TRBV20-1|many|TRBJ2-2
CSAARQGYTGELFF
TGCAGTGCTGCCCGACAGGGCTACACCGGGGAGCTGTTTTTT
>NA|TRBV30|few|TRBJ2-1
CAWNVLEPLYNEQFF
TGTGCCTGGAACGTCTTAGAGCCCCTCTACAATGAGCAGTTCTTC
>NA|TRBV3-2|few|TRBJ1-2
CASSQSDGANYGYTF
TGTGCCAGCAGCCAGTCGGACGGAGCTAACTATGGCTACACCTTC
>TRBD2|TRBV12-3/TRBV12-4|many|TRBJ2-6
CASSTGTSGGANVLTF
TGTGCCAGCAGCACCGGGACTAGCGGGGGGGCCAACGTCCTGACTTTC
>NA|TRBV20-1|many|TRBJ2-3
CSPLRGAEDTQYF
TGCAGTCCGTTAAGGGGCGCGGAAGATACGCAGTATTTT
>TRBD2|TRBV7-3|few|TRBJ2-1
CASSLGGEGEQFF
TGTGCCAGCAGCTTAGGAGGGGAGGGAGAGCAGTTCTTC